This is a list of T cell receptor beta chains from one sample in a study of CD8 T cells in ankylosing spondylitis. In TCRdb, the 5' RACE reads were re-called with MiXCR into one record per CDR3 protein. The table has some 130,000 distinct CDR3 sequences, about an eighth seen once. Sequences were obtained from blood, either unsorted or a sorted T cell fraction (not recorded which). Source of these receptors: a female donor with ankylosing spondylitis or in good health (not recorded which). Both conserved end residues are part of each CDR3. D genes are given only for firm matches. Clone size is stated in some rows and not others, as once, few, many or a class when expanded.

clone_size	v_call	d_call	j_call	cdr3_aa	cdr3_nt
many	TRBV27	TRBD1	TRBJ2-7	CASRTGGSEQYF	TGTGCCAGCAGGACAGGGGGCTCCGAGCAGTACTTC
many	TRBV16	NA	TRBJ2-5	CASSHNQETQYF	TGTGCCAGCAGCCACAACCAAGAGACCCAGTACTTC
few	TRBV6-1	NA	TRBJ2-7	CASRKRTVREQYF	TGTGCCAGCAGGAAGAGAACGGTGCGCGAGCAGTACTTC
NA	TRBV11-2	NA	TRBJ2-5	CASSLARARQETQYF	TGTGCCAGCAGCTTAGCCCGGGCCCGACAAGAGACCCAGTACTTC
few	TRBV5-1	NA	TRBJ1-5	CASSVDPNQPQHF	TGCGCCAGCAGCGTTGACCCCAATCAGCCCCAGCATTTT
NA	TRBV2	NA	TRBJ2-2	CARGAASGGELFF	TGTGCCCGCGGGGCAGCCTCTGGGGGGGAGCTGTTTTTT
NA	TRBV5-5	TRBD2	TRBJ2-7	CASSLVLAGGYEQYF	TGTGCCAGCAGCTTGGTTCTAGCGGGAGGCTACGAGCAGTACTTC
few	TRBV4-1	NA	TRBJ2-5	CASSQPKVGETQYF	TGCGCCAGCAGCCAACCAAAAGTGGGAGAGACCCAGTACTTC
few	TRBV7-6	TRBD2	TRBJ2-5	CASSRETSGGARSAQETQYF	TGTGCCAGCAGCCGAGAGACTAGCGGGGGGGCCAGGTCGGCCCAAGAGACCCAGTACTTC
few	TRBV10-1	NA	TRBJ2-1	CATSGLYNEQFF	TGCGCCACCAGTGGGCTCTACAATGAGCAGTTCTTC
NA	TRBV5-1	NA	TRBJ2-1	CASSLSPGGSYHEQFF	TGCGCCAGCAGCTTGAGTCCAGGCGGCTCCTACCATGAGCAGTTCTTC
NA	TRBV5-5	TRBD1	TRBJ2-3	CASSLVRQGALDTQYF	TGTGCCAGCAGCTTAGTACGGCAGGGGGCTTTAGATACGCAGTATTTT
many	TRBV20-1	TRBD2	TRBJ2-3	CSASGTSGSTTDTQYF	TGCAGTGCTTCCGGGACTAGCGGGAGTACGACAGATACGCAGTATTTT
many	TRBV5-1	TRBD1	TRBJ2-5	CASSLTGRVQETQYF	TGCGCCAGCAGCCTGACAGGGCGGGTCCAAGAGACCCAGTACTTC
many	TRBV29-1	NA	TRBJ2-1	CSAVGFEQFF	TGCAGCGCCGTGGGGTTTGAGCAGTTCTTC
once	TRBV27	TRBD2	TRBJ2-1	CASSPGGWSYNEQFF	TGTGCCAGCAGCCCGGGAGGATGGTCCTACAATGAGCAGTTCTTC
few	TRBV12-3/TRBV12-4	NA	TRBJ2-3	CASSRGGASGTDTQYF	TGTGCCAGCAGCAGAGGGGGAGCTTCCGGCACAGATACGCAGTATTTT
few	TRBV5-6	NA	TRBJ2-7	CASSPNPGTGPGSYEQYF	TGTGCCAGCAGCCCAAACCCCGGGACCGGTCCAGGGAGCTACGAGCAGTACTTC
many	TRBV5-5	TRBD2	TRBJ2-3	CASSTGLAGRTDTQYF	TGTGCCAGCAGCACCGGACTAGCGGGACGCACAGATACGCAGTATTTT
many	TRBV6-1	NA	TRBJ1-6	CATKPPGVENSPLHF	TGTGCCACCAAACCCCCCGGGGTAGAAAATTCACCCCTCCACTTT
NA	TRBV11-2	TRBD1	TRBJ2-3	CASSFIKGALNTQYF	TGTGCCAGCAGCTTTATAAAGGGGGCTCTGAATACGCAGTATTTT
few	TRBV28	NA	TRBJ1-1	CASSWGESAEAFF	TGTGCCAGCAGCTGGGGGGAATCGGCTGAAGCTTTCTTT
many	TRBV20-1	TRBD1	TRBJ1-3	CSAREGTGVNTIYF	TGCAGTGCTAGAGAGGGGACAGGAGTTAACACCATATATTTT
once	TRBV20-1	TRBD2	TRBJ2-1	CSAPYSGDYNQQFF	TGCAGTGCTCCCTATAGCGGGGACTACAATCAGCAGTTCTTC
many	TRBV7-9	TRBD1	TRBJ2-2	CASSPRTGRLVGELFF	TGTGCCAGCAGCCCCCGGACAGGGCGATTAGTCGGGGAGCTGTTTTTT
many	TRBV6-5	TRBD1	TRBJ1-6	CASSSNRDRSPLHF	TGTGCCAGCAGTTCCAACAGGGACAGGTCACCCCTCCACTTT
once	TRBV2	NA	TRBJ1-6	CASSESGVSNSPLHF	TGTGCCAGCAGTGAATCGGGGGTTAGCAATTCACCCCTCCATTTT
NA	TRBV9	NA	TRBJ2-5	CASSVSFGFGETQYF	TGTGCCAGCAGCGTAAGCTTTGGGTTCGGAGAGACCCAGTACTTC
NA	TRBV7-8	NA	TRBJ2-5	CASSYETRNQETQYF	TGTGCCAGCAGTTATGAAACTCGCAACCAAGAGACCCAGTACTTC
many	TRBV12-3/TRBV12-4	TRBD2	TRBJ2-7	CASSPRPAGLSYEQYF	TGTGCCAGCAGTCCCAGACCAGCGGGGTTATCCTACGAGCAGTACTTC
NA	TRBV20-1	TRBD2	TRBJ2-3	CSALKGSSGTWGTQYF	TGCAGTGCCCTAAAGGGGTCTAGCGGGACCTGGGGTACGCAGTATTTT
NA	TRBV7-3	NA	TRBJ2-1	CASRLRLYGEQFF	TGTGCCAGCCGCTTAAGACTATATGGTGAGCAGTTCTTC
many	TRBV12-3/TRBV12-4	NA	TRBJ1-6	CASSLRRGDSPLHF	TGTGCCAGCAGTTTACGCAGGGGTGATTCACCCCTCCACTTT
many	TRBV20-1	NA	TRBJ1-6	CSARDLADTHNSPLHF	TGCAGTGCTAGAGATCTAGCGGACACCCATAATTCACCCCTCCACTTT
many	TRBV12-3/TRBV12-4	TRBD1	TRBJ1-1	CASSFRDRATEAFF	TGTGCCAGCAGTTTCCGGGACAGGGCCACTGAAGCTTTCTTT
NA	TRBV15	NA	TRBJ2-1	CATSRGKTVSYNEQFF	TGTGCCACCAGCAGAGGGAAAACGGTCTCCTACAATGAGCAGTTCTTC
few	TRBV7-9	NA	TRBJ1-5	CASSLGSWGYSNQPQHF	TGTGCCAGCAGCTTGGGCAGTTGGGGTTATAGCAATCAGCCCCAGCATTTT
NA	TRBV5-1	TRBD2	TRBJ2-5	CASSYSGGRETQYF	TGCGCCAGCAGCTATAGCGGGGGGCGAGAGACCCAGTACTTC
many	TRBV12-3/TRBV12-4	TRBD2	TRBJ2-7	CASRAAGGTYEQYF	TGTGCCAGCAGAGCGGCGGGGGGCACCTACGAGCAGTACTTC
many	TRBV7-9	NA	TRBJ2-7	CASSLGTYEQYF	TGTGCCAGCAGCTTAGGGACCTACGAGCAGTACTTC
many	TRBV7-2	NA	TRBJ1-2	CASSLGSGGNYGYTF	TGTGCCAGCAGCTTAGGGTCCGGGGGCAACTATGGCTACACCTTC
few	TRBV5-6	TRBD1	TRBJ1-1	CASSWGQGFNTEAFF	TGTGCCAGCAGCTGGGGACAGGGCTTTAACACTGAAGCTTTCTTT
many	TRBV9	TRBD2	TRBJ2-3	CASSLAGTDTQYF	TGTGCCAGCAGTCTAGCGGGCACAGATACGCAGTATTTT
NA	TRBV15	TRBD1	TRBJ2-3	CATSLDNRGPDTQYF	TGTGCCACCAGCTTAGATAACAGGGGCCCCGATACGCAGTATTTT
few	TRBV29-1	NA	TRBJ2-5	CSAFLGETQYF	TGCAGCGCCTTCCTAGGAGAGACCCAGTACTTC
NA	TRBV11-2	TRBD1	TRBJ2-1	CASSLTGGVMLDEQFF	TGTGCCAGCAGTTTGACAGGGGGAGTGATGCTCGATGAGCAGTTCTTC
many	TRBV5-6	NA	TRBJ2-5	CASSFGPNGGETQYF	TGTGCCAGCAGCTTCGGGCCTAACGGCGGAGAGACCCAGTACTTC
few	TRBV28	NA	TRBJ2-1	CASRGPVNEQFF	TGTGCCAGCAGGGGGCCGGTCAATGAGCAGTTCTTC
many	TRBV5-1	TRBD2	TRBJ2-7	CASASSGSYSEQYF	TGCGCCAGCGCGTCTAGCGGGAGTTATTCCGAGCAGTACTTC
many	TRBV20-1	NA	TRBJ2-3	CSARQRFRGSQDTQYF	TGCAGTGCTCGCCAAAGGTTCCGGGGGAGCCAAGATACGCAGTATTTT
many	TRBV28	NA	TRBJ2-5	CASGLGGTQYF	TGTGCCAGCGGTCTGGGTGGGACCCAGTACTTC
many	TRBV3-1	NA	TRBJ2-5	CASSQESKLQETQYF	TGTGCCAGCAGCCAAGAATCAAAACTCCAAGAGACCCAGTACTTC
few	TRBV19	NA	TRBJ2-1	CASSIAGTSYNEQFF	TGTGCCAGTAGTATCGCAGGGACCTCCTACAATGAGCAGTTCTTC
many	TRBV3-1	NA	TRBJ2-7	CASSQGVYEQYF	TGTGCCAGCAGCCAAGGGGTATACGAGCAGTACTTC
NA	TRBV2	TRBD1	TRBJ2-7	CASYRDRISYEQYF	TGTGCCAGTTACCGGGACAGGATCTCCTACGAGCAGTACTTC
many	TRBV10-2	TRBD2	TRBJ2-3	CASSELGLANGDTQYF	TGCGCCAGCAGCGAATTGGGACTAGCGAATGGAGATACGCAGTATTTT